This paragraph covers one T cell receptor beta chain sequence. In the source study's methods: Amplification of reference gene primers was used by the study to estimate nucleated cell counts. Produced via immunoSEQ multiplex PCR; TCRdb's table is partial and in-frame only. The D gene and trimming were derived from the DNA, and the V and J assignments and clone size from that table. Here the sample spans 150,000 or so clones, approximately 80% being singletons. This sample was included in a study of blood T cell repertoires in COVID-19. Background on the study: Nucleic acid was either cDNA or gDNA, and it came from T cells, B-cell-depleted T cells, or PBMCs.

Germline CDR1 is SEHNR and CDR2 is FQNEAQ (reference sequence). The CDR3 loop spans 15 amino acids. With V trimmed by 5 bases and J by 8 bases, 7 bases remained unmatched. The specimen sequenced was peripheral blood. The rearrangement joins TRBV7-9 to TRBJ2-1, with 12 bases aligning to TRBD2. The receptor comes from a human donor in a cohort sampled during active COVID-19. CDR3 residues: CASSQLTSGGYEQFF. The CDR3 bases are TGTGCCAGCAGCCAGTTGACTAGCGGGGGATATGAGCAGTTCTTC. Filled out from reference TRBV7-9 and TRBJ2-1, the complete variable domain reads DTGVSQNPRHKITKRGQNVTFRCDPISEHNRLYWYRQTLGQGPEFLTYFQNEAQLEKSRLLSDRFSAERPKGSFSTLEIQRTEQGDSAMYLCASSQLTSGGYEQFFGPGTRLTVL.